The entry that follows covers one T cell receptor beta chain sequence. Its target antigen remains unknown. No base quality values were provided; no much bigger clone lies one nucleotide off. In the same sample, other DNA sequences code for this CDR3. The CDR3 regions of human TCRbeta chains were analyzed by immunosequencing. The authors processed their data as follows. TCRs in the repertoires were matched against a reference library of SARS-CoV-2-specific TCRs that had been generated with the MIRA antigen-specificity platform. Breadth was defined as the fraction of unique TCRs that were SARS-CoV-2-associated. Depth was defined as the fraction of total T cells that were SARS-CoV-2-associated. Using the MIRA data, each spike-specific TCR was mapped to the spike region that the TCR reacts to and placed in a CD4 or CD8 class. Log10-transformed breadth and depth values were compared by one-way ANOVA with Sidak's multiple comparisons tests. This immuneACCESS table, as held by TCRdb, lists in-frame sequences with V and J called but not all clones. Of the missing ones, under half trace to an unresolved V gene in checked studies; the others have no known cause. The DNA gave D and trimming, while V, J and clone size come from that table. The sample table shows 130,000 or so clones, and less than 95% are seen once. 7.2% of the sample goes to the ten largest clones.

The source of the sample is a study of T cell responses to AZD1222 COVID-19 vaccine (TCRdb year 2021). Context from the whole study: AZD1222 recipients whose second dose came at about 4 weeks and those whose second dose came at about 12 weeks were combined into one group, since spike-specific TCR depth and breadth did not differ between the two schedules. TCR sequencing covered more than 230 trial participants: about 210 given two doses of AZD1222 and approximately 26 given two doses of MenACWY control vaccine. Trial participants were enrolled by age into 18-55, 56-69 and 70-plus year subgroups, with about 150, 27 and 61 TCR-sequenced participants respectively.

Beyond this particular receptor, the publication reports: In the small 56-69-year group, the increase in depth fell short of significance, most likely because of low power. Epitopes outside the regions mutated in the B.1.351 and B.1.1.7 variants were reportedly recognized by nearly half of the unique spike-specific TCRs. Only five to seven AZD1222 recipients were SARS-CoV-2 seropositive at baseline, limiting conclusions about previously exposed vaccinees. Because no day 14 peak-response samples were available, the repertoires could be characterized only after the peak T cell response. Most participants were white British and females outnumbered males, and the authors suggested that clonal diversity may have been underestimated. After two AZD1222 doses, both the breadth and the depth of spike-specific TCRs were significantly higher than at day 0 and than in MenACWY recipients. The whole spike protein was spanned by vaccine-associated CD4 TCRs, and dominant responses were seen in regions 160-218 and 743-854.

The time point label here, explained by the study, means: baseline before first vaccination. Vaccinee samples were obtained from the UK trials COV001 and COV002, which included a single-blind randomized controlled phase 2/3 trial of AZD1222 (ChAdOx1 nCoV-19) in healthy adults. For TCRbeta chain sequencing, PBMC samples from trial participants were taken at day 0 and at day 28 after the second dose. V is pared back by 2 bases and J by 0 bases, with 2 bases lying between the germline termini. Per the germline V gene, KGHSH is the CDR1 and LQKENI is the CDR2. The CDR3 runs 12 amino acids, cysteine and phenylalanine included. CDR3 DNA is the only sequence kept; it has 36 bases, read in frame from the first base.

The receptor's source is an adult in good health. The receptor chain draws on TRBV18 and TRBJ2-7, with the D gene uncertain. The sequencing used peripheral blood, collected on day 0 of AZD1222 vaccination. This receptor has the CDR3 CASSPGSYEQYF. The bases are TGTGCCAGCTCACCAGGCTCCTACGAGCAGTACTTC.